Listed here is a single T cell receptor beta chain. Other DNA sequences in the sample encode the same CDR3. The data are from a study of blood T cell repertoires in COVID-19. Study background: Samples came from the United States, Italy and Spain, spanning acute and convalescent COVID-19. Sample material is recorded as cDNA or gDNA derived from T cells, B-cell-depleted T cells, or PBMCs.

Authors' data handling: The authors estimated nucleated cell counts from reference gene primer amplification. Method: immunoSEQ multiplex PCR; TCRdb's copy keeps in-frame clones and lacks some. V and J calls and clone size are as listed in that table; D and trimming were resolved from the DNA. The sample yields some 140,000 clones, approximately 82% seen once. The source material was peripheral blood. The sequence was collected from a man aged 55 to 70 who had recovered from COVID-19.

CDR3 DNA sequence: TGTGCCAGTTCTAGTGGGTCCTACGAGCAGTACTTC. Translation: CASSSGSYEQYF. The chain carries TRBV19 and TRBJ2-7; D is undetermined. The germline V and J ends were trimmed by 8 bases and 1 base, with 9 bases remaining between them. Germline V gene lookup returns CDR1 LNHDA and CDR2 SQIVND (reference sequence). The CDR3 runs 12 residues.